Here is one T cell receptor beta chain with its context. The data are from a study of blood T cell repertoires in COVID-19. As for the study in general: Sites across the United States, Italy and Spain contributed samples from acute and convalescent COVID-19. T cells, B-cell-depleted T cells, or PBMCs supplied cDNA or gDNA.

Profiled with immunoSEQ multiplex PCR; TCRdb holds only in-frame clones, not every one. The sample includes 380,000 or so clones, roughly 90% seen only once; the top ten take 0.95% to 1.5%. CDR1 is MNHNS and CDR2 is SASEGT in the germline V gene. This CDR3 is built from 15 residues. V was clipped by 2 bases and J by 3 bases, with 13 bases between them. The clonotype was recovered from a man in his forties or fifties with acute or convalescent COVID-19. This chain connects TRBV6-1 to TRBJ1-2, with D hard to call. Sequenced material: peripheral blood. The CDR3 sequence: CASSESWQRDYGYTF. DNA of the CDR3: TGTGCCAGCAGTGAAAGCTGGCAGCGAGACTATGGCTACACCTTC.